This T cell receptor beta chain was captured in a study of cytomegalovirus exposure and HLA in healthy donors. This clone was picked up a small number of times. Its antigen is unknown. Overall study findings and caveats: A later analysis linked a missense DCLRE1C variant to TCR beta V- and J-gene trimming. Later work found most CMV-associated TCR beta chains apparently HLA-restricted. In vitro testing confirmed a few CMV-associated chains as specific for CMV antigens.

This CDR3 has 18 amino acids. Germline CDR1 reads MGHDK; CDR2 reads SYGVNS. Trimming took 3 bases from V and 0 from J; bases not matched to a gene: 12. Researchers ran the PCR with 60 Vbeta and 13 Jbeta primers. Profiling relied on immunoSEQ multiplex PCR, and the TCRdb table lists in-frame clones only, not all of them. Among 200,000 to 250,000 clones, over 65% were seen once, and the ten largest hold 0.6% to 0.7%. This receptor was obtained from a man between 18 and 35 years old in good health and CMV-seronegative. The V call is TRBV25-1, the J call TRBJ2-3; 7 nucleotides agree with TRBD1. The specimen sequenced was PBMCs. The CDR3 DNA reads as TGTGCCAGCAGTGAGTTCCGGGAAAGGGGGCGTAGCACAGATACGCAGTATTTT. This codes for CASSEFRERGRSTDTQYF. The entire variable domain, with the rest obtained from reference TRBV25-1 and TRBJ2-3, is as follows: EADIYQTPRYLVIGTGKKITLECSQTMGHDKMYWYQQDPGMELHLIHYSYGVNSTEKGDLSSESTVSRIRTEHFPLTLESARPSHTSQYLCASSEFRERGRSTDTQYFGPGTRLTVL.